This TCR beta chain was identified during a study of T-cell reconstitution after alpha-beta-depleted transplantation in children. The CDR3 spans 18 residues. Germline assignment: CDR1 SGHRS and CDR2 YFSETQ. The V end lost 4 bases, the J end lost 4 bases, and 24 bases lay between the germline ends. Unique molecular identifiers were built into the TCRbeta library. One entry per CDR3 protein, called by TCRdb with MiXCR from the PCR reads. The sample records about 610,000 distinct CDR3 sequences, about 10% being singletons. The sample holds a few counts of this clonotype. The TCR sequence derives from a human donor who donated a stem cell graft to a child with acute myeloid leukemia. The rearrangement joins TRBV5-1 to TRBJ2-1; possibly TRBD2 for D (6 bases). The sample was PBMCs from the stem cell graft donor, taken from the stem cell graft. CDR3 in DNA: TGCGCCAGCAGCGTTGGGAACGCGGGATTTACTTATTACAATGAGCAGTTCTTC. Amino acids: CASSVGNAGFTYYNEQFF.